The 11 T cell receptor beta chains presented below share a single source sample, sequenced in a study of post-analysis software for immune sequencing data. Study-level points and caveats: Five or six TRBV segments, TRBV5-6, TRBV5-1 and TRBV20-1 among them, were found more frequent in patients than controls.

These receptors' antigens are unknown. Each TCR beta cDNA library carried unique molecular identifiers. TCRdb reprocessed the PCR reads via MiXCR and lists one record per CDR3 protein. The profile shows roughly 800,000 distinct CDR3 sequences, approximately 53% of them singletons. Sequencing was performed on blood. These TCRs come from a girl aged 10-17 years with multiple sclerosis.

The chain couples TRBV20-1 to TRBJ1-2; D remains unclear. The CDR3 runs 11 residues. Germline V CDR1 and CDR2: DFQATT, SNEGSKA (reference sequence). Between the trimmed V and J ends, which lost 3 bases and 8 bases, there was a span of 10 bases. CDR3 bases: TGCAGTGCTAGTCCTAGTGCCGGCTACACCTTC. Its translation: CSASPSAGYTF.

The table lists this clonotype with a few counts. This CDR3 is CASSLSRGAEQFF. CDR3 bases: TGTGCCAGCAGCTTGAGCCGGGGTGCTGAGCAGTTCTTC. The gene calls are TRBV11-2 and TRBJ2-1; D possibly corresponds to TRBD2 (5 bases). V was trimmed by 3 bases and J by 9 bases, leaving 12 bases between them. This CDR3 contains 13 residues. The germline V gene encodes CDR1 SGHAT and CDR2 FQNNGV.

The chain joins TRBV5-1 to TRBJ1-4, with 8 bases lining up with TRBD1. The V segment lost 7 bases and the J segment 7 bases; nucleotides outside the gene matches: 6. The germline gives CDR1 SGHRS, CDR2 YFSETQ. This CDR3 comprises 13 residues. CDR3 sequence: CASRTGLGEKLFF. The CDR3 DNA reads as TGCGCCAGCCGGACAGGGTTGGGTGAAAAACTGTTTTTT.

V usage is TRBV20-1 and J usage is TRBJ2-1, with TRBD1 matching 9 bases. The CDR3 spans 14 residues. Germline V gene lookup returns CDR1 DFQATT and CDR2 SNEGSKA (reference sequence). V was pared by 3 bases and J by 4 bases, with 4 bases of the junction left unmatched. The DNA of the CDR3 is TGCAGTGCTAGCGGACAGGGGACTTACAATGAGCAGTTCTTC. The encoded protein is CSASGQGTYNEQFF.

This clonotype was seen only a few times. The chain is built from TRBV10-3 and TRBJ2-5; maybe TRBD1 (5 bases). Per the germline V gene, CDR1 is ENHRY and CDR2 is SYGVKD. Between the trimmed V and J ends, which lost 10 bases and 1 base, there was a span of 19 bases. CDR3 length: 15 amino acids. The CDR3 sequence is CATSRSSDSQETQYF. CDR3 in DNA: TGTGCCACATCGAGAAGTTCAGACAGCCAAGAGACCCAGTACTTC.

The chain recombines TRBV5-1 with TRBJ1-1; 10 bases agree with TRBD1. CDR1 is SGHRS and CDR2 is YFSETQ in the germline V gene. CDR3 length equals 14 residues. V lost 0 bases, J lost 6 bases, and 2 bases stayed unmatched. The CDR3 sequence: CASSLGDRGAEAFF. The CDR3 bases are TGCGCCAGCAGCTTGGGGGACAGGGGAGCTGAAGCTTTCTTT.

V gene TRBV5-1 combines with J gene TRBJ2-1; D is unresolved. Per germline, CDR1 SGHRS and CDR2 YFSETQ. Between the trimmed V and J ends, which lost 1 base and 0 bases, there was a span of 11 bases. The CDR3 is 16 residues long. The DNA of the CDR3 is TGCGCCAGCAGCTTGAGTACCCTGAGCTCCTACAATGAGCAGTTCTTC. Translating gives CASSLSTLSSYNEQFF.

This clonotype turned up a few times. J is TRBJ2-1 and V is TRBV20-1, with D possibly TRBD1 on 6 matching bases. Germline V gene sequence: CDR1 DFQATT, CDR2 SNEGSKA (reference sequence). V lost 8 bases and J 0 bases, leaving 17 bases between the germline ends. This CDR3 is built from 15 residues. The CDR3 here is CSSRPRGSSYNEQFF. The CDR3 coding sequence is TGCAGTTCCCGACCAAGGGGGAGCTCCTACAATGAGCAGTTCTTC.

The chain's CDR3 is CASSPGRKSNQPQHF. The CDR3 nucleotides read TGTGCCAGCAGCCCGGGACGGAAGAGCAATCAGCCCCAGCATTTT. J is TRBJ1-5 and V is TRBV11-2, with a possible D match to TRBD1 (5 bases). CDR1 and CDR2 from the germline V gene are SGHAT and FQNNGV. The CDR3 is 15 amino acids. V was trimmed by 5 bases and J by 1 base, leaving 12 bases between them.

The chain carries TRBV5-1 and TRBJ1-2; D is perhaps TRBD1 (6 bases). Between the trimmed V and J ends, which lost 3 bases and 7 bases, there was a span of 10 bases. The CDR3 runs to 12 residues. CDR1 is SGHRS, CDR2 YFSETQ, per germline. In DNA, the CDR3 is TGCGCCAGCAGCTCCGACAGGCGTGGCTACACCTTC. It encodes CASSSDRRGYTF.

This clonotype appeared a few times. This chain connects TRBV7-2 to TRBJ1-2, with D possibly TRBD1 on 6 matching bases. Trimming pared 5 bases from V and 4 bases from J, leaving 17 bases between. The CDR3 has 15 residues. Germline V CDR1 and CDR2: SGHTA, FQGNSA. The CDR3 spells CASSPWKGVSYGYTF. CDR3 nucleotides: TGTGCCAGCAGCCCCTGGAAGGGGGTTAGCTATGGCTACACCTTC. Full variable domain (outside the CDR3, taken from reference TRBV7-2 and TRBJ1-2): GAGVSQSPSNKVTEKGKDVELRCDPISGHTALYWYRQSLGQGLEFLIYFQGNSAPDKSGLPSDRFSAERTGGSVSTLTIQRTQQEDSAVYLCASSPWKGVSYGYTFGSGTRLTVV.